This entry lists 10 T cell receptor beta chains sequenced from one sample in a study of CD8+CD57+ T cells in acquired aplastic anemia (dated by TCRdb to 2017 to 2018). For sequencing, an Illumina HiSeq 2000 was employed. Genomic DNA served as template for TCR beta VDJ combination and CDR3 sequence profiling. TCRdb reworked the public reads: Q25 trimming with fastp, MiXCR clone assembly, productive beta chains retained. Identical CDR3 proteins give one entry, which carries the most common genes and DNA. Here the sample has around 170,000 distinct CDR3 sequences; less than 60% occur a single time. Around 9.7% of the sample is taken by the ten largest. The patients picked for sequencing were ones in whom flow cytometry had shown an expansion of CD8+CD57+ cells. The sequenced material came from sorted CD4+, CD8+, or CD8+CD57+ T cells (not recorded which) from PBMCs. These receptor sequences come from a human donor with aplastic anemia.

CDR3 protein: CSGERGGYEQYF. The CDR3 DNA follows: TGCAGTGGGGAAAGGGGAGGATACGAGCAGTACTTC. The chain recombines TRBV20-1 with TRBJ2-7; a possible D gene is TRBD2 (6 bases). Germline CDR1 reads DFQATT; CDR2 reads SNEGSKA (reference sequence). The CDR3 loop spans 12 amino acids. The V and J ends lost 7 bases and 4 bases respectively, with 14 bases between them.

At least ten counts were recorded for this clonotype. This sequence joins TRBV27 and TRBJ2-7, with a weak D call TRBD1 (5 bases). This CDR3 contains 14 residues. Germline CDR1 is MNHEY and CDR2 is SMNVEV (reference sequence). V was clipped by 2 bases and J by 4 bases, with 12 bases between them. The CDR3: CASSLSPQDYEQYF. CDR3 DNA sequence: TGTGCCAGCAGTTTAAGTCCACAGGATTACGAGCAGTACTTC.

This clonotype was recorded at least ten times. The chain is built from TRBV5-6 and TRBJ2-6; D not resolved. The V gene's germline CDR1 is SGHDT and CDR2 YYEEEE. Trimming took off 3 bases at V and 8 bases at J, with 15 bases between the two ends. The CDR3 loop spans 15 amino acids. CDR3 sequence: CASSSPQLGSNVLTF. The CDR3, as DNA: TGTGCCAGCAGCTCCCCCCAGCTCGGTTCCAACGTCCTGACTTTC.

The CDR3 protein is CASSVQAGTNYNEQFF. The CDR3 coding sequence is TGTGCCAGCAGCGTACAGGCCGGGACTAACTACAATGAGCAGTTCTTC. J is TRBJ2-1 and V is TRBV9, with 7 positions matching TRBD2. Looked up from germline, CDR1 is SGDLS and CDR2 is YYNGEE. The CDR3 is 16 amino acids. The J segment lost 3 bases and the V segment lost 1 base, leaving 7 bases of the junction unmatched. Together with reference TRBV9 and TRBJ2-1, the CDR3 gives the full variable domain: DSGVTQTPKHLITATGQRVTLRCSPRSGDLSVYWYQQSLDQGLQFLIQYYNGEERAKGNILERFSAQQFPDLHSELNLSSLELGDSALYFCASSVQAGTNYNEQFFGPGTRLTVL.

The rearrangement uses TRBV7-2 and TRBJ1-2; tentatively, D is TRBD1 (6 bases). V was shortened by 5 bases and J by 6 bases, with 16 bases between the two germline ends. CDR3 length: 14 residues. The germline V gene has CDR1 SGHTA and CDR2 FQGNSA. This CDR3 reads CASSPDGGQDGYTF. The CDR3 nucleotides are TGTGCCAGCAGCCCGGACGGGGGGCAGGATGGCTACACCTTC.

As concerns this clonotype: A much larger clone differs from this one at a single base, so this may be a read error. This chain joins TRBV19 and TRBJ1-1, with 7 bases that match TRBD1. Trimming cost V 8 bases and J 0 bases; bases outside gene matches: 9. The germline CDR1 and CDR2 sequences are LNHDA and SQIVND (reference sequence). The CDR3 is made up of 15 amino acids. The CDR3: CASAGTESVNTEAFF. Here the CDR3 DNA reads TGTGCCAGTGCCGGGACAGAGAGCGTGAACACTGAAGCTTTCTTT.

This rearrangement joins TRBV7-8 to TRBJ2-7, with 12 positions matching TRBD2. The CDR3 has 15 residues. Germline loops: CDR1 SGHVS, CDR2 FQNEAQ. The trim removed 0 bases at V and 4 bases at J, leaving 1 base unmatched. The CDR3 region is CASSLATSGRYEQYF. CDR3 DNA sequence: TGTGCCAGCAGCTTAGCGACTAGCGGGAGATACGAGCAGTACTTC.

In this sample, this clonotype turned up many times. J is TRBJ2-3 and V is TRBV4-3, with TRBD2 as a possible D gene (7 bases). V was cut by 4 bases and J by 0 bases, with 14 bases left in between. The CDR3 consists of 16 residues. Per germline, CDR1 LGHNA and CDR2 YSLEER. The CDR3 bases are TGCGCCAGCAGCCTCGGGGGAGGGGGTAGCACAGATACGCAGTATTTT. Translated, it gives CASSLGGGGSTDTQYF.

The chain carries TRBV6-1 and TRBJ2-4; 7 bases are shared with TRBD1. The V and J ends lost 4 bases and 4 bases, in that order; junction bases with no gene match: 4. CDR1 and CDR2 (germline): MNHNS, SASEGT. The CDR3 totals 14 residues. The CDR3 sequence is CASSGPGQKNIQYF. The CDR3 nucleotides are TGTGCCAGCAGTGGGCCGGGACAGAAAAACATTCAGTACTTC.

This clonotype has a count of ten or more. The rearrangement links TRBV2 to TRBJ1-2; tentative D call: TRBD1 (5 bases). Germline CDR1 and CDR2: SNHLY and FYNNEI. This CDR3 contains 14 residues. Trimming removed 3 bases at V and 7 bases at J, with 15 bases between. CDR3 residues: CASSDLSAGTGYTF. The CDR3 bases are TGTGCCAGCAGTGATCTGTCGGCAGGGACTGGCTACACCTTC. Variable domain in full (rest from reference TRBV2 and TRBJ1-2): EPEVTQTPSHQVTQMGQEVILRCVPISNHLYFYWYRQILGQKVEFLVSFYNNEISEKSEIFDDQFSVERPDGSNFTLKIRSTKLEDSAMYFCASSDLSAGTGYTFGSGTRLTVV.